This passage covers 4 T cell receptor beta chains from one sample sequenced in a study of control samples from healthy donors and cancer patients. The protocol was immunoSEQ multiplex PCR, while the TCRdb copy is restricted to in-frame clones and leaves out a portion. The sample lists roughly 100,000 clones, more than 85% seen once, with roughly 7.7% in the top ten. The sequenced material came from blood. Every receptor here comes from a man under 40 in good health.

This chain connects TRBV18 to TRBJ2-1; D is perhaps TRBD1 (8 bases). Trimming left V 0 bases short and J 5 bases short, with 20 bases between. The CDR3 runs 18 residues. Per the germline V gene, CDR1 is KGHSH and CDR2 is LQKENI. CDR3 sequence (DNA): TGTGCCAGCTCACCACCGTCTTTATCACAGGGGGGGGACAATGAGCAGTTCTTC. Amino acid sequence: CASSPPSLSQGGDNEQFF.

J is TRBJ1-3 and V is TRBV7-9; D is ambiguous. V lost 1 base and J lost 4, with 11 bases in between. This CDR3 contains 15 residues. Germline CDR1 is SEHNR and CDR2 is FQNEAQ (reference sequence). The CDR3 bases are TGTGCCAGCAGCTTAGGAGGACCGTACGGAAACACCATATATTTT. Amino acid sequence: CASSLGGPYGNTIYF.

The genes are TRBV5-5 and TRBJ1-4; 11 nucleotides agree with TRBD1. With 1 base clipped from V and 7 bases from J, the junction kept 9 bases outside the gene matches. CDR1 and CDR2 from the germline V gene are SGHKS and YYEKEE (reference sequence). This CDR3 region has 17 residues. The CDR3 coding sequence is TGTGCCAGCAGCTTGAAAAGGACAGGGGGCGTAGGTGAAAAACTGTTTTTT. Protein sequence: CASSLKRTGGVGEKLFF.

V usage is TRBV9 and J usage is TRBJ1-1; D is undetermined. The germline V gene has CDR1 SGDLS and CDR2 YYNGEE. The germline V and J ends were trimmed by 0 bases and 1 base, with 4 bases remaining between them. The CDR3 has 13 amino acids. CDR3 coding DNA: TGTGCCAGCAGCGTAGAACGGAACACTGAAGCTTTCTTT. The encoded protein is CASSVERNTEAFF.